Below, 30 T cell receptor beta chains from the same sample are listed, as sequenced in a study of cytomegalovirus exposure and HLA in healthy donors. Both 60 Vbeta primers and 13 Jbeta primers went into the PCR. Here immunoSEQ multiplex PCR was the method, and the copy in TCRdb shows in-frame clones only, minus some. The sample has 140,000 or so clones; 68% are singletons. The material sequenced was PBMCs. The origin of the receptors is a man aged 60 to 69 in good health and CMV-seronegative.

The V gene is TRBV27, the J gene TRBJ2-1; 11 nucleotides line up with TRBD2. Germline CDR1 is MNHEY and CDR2 is SMNVEV (reference sequence). Trimming removed 2 bases from V and 4 bases from J; junction bases left unmatched: 4. This CDR3 contains 16 residues. The CDR3 DNA sequence: TGTGCCAGCAGTTTAGGGACTAGCGGTCTATACAATGAGCAGTTCTTC. Translating it yields CASSLGTSGLYNEQFF.

The chain joins TRBV6-5 to TRBJ1-2; D gene uncertain. Trimming took 7 bases from V and 6 from J, leaving 18 bases between them. Germline-derived CDR1 and CDR2 are MNHEY and SVGAGI. The CDR3 totals 14 residues. This CDR3 is CASTRGPVGDGYTF. The CDR3 DNA reads TGTGCCAGCACCCGGGGTCCGGTTGGGGATGGCTACACCTTC.

The rearrangement uses TRBV5-1 and TRBJ1-1; perhaps TRBD1 as D (6 bases). Trimming pared 1 base from V and 0 bases from J, leaving 10 bases between. The CDR3 consists of 15 residues. The V gene's germline CDR1 is SGHRS and CDR2 YFSETQ. CDR3 sequence reads: CASSLTGPMNTEAFF. The CDR3 coding sequence is TGCGCCAGCAGCTTGACAGGGCCCATGAACACTGAAGCTTTCTTT.

J is TRBJ2-5 and V is TRBV7-8, with D perhaps matching TRBD2 (6 bases). Germline CDR1 reads SGHVS; CDR2 reads FQNEAQ. This CDR3 spans 16 amino acids. The V gene lost 3 bases and the J gene lost 4 bases, with 18 bases spanning the gap. The CDR3 DNA sequence: TGTGCCAGCAGCTTGGGTGGGTGGGGGGACGCAGAGACCCAGTACTTC. This encodes CASSLGGWGDAETQYF. The whole variable domain, filled in from reference TRBV7-8 and TRBJ2-5, reads GAGVSQSPRYKVAKRGQDVALRCDPISGHVSLFWYQQALGQGPEFLTYFQNEAQLDKSGLPSDRFFAERPEGSVSTLKIQRTQQEDSAVYLCASSLGGWGDAETQYFGPGTRLLVL.

V and J are TRBV29-1 and TRBJ2-7; 8 bases are shared with TRBD1. CDR1 is SQVTM and CDR2 is ANQGSEA in the germline V gene. This CDR3 is built from 13 residues. The J segment lost 3 bases and the V segment lost 7 bases, leaving 8 bases of the junction unmatched. CDR3: CSGGPGGGYEQYF. The CDR3 DNA reads as TGCAGCGGCGGACCAGGGGGCGGCTACGAGCAGTACTTC.

This chain joins TRBV6-5 and TRBJ2-7; tentatively, D is TRBD2 (5 bases). This CDR3 is 13 amino acids long. V lost 6 bases to trimming and J lost 3 bases, with 12 bases between them. The germline V gene has CDR1 MNHEY and CDR2 SVGAGI. The CDR3 region has the DNA TGTGCCAGCAGACGAGCGGAGAACTACGAGCAGTACTTC. Its protein is CASRRAENYEQYF.

V and J are TRBV5-4 and TRBJ2-5; 10 bases agree with TRBD2. The CDR3 extends over 15 amino acids. J was trimmed by 3 bases and V by 4 bases; bases with no gene match: 6. The germline CDR1 and CDR2 sequences are SGHNT and YYREEE (reference sequence). CDR3 coding DNA: TGTGCCAGCAGCAGACCCGGACTAGCGGAAGAGACCCAGTACTTC. This gives the protein CASSRPGLAEETQYF.

Only a few counts were recorded for this clone. The J gene is TRBJ2-7, the V gene TRBV6-5, with D unclear. The CDR3 has 12 amino acids. Germline V gene sequence: CDR1 MNHEY, CDR2 SVGAGI. V was cut by 7 bases and J by 2 bases, with 9 bases left in between. The CDR3 region is CASTSATYEQYF. The DNA of the CDR3 is TGTGCCAGCACCTCTGCGACCTACGAGCAGTACTTC.

This chain links TRBV27 with TRBJ2-7; 11 bases fit TRBD2. CDR3 length: 14 residues. The ends lost 4 bases at V and 3 bases at J; junction bases unmatched: 2. The germline V gene has CDR1 MNHEY and CDR2 SMNVEV (reference sequence). The CDR3 sequence is CASSWLAGGYEQYF. For the CDR3, the DNA is TGTGCCAGCAGTTGGCTAGCGGGAGGCTACGAGCAGTACTTC.

The V call is TRBV5-1, the J call TRBJ1-2; D is perhaps TRBD1 (6 bases). The CDR3 sequence is 13 residues long. V lost 6 bases to trimming and J lost 3 bases, with 12 bases between them. In germline, CDR1 is SGHRS, CDR2 YFSETQ. The CDR3 nucleotides are TGCGCCAGCACTACAGGGCAGGACTATGGCTACACCTTC. The encoded protein is CASTTGQDYGYTF.

This chain connects TRBV15 to TRBJ2-1, with D tentatively TRBD1 (5 bases). Trimming stripped 0 bases from V and 1 base from J, with 10 bases between. The CDR3 contains 16 residues. Looked up from germline, CDR1 is LNHNV and CDR2 is YYDKDF (reference sequence). The CDR3 sequence: CATSRDYQGSYNEQFF. CDR3 bases: TGTGCCACCAGCAGAGATTATCAGGGTTCCTACAATGAGCAGTTCTTC.

This clone was detected a few times. This sequence joins TRBV23-1 and TRBJ1-5; TRBD1 agrees at 9 bases. TRBV23-1 is assigned to the ORF class and has an uncertain function. J lost 1 base, V lost 0 bases, and 16 bases had no gene match. This CDR3 is 21 amino acids long. The CDR3 is CASSQSKGGQGREKSNQPQHF. The CDR3 nucleotides read TGCGCCAGCAGTCAATCGAAGGGAGGACAGGGGCGGGAGAAGAGCAATCAGCCCCAGCATTTT.

CDR3 residues: CASSSGRQSTDTQYF. The CDR3, as DNA: TGTGCCAGCAGCTCCGGGAGGCAGTCGACAGATACGCAGTATTTT. The chain joins TRBV5-4 to TRBJ2-3, with TRBD2 identical over 7 bases. In germline, CDR1 is SGHNT, CDR2 YYREEE (reference sequence). The J segment lost 3 bases and the V segment lost 3 bases, leaving 7 bases of the junction unmatched. The CDR3 totals 15 residues.

The chain has TRBV30 and TRBJ1-1; D remains ambiguous. Germline loops: CDR1 GTSNPN, CDR2 SVGIG (reference sequence). V shed 3 bases and J shed 2 bases, with 16 bases lying between them. This CDR3 comprises 15 residues. DNA for the CDR3: TGTGCCTGGAGCCCGTCTCTGGCGGCAAACACTGAAGCTTTCTTT. The encoded protein is CAWSPSLAANTEAFF.

This clone was seen only once. This chain uses TRBV10-3 with TRBJ2-5, with TRBD2 identical over 7 bases. Germline V gene lookup returns CDR1 ENHRY and CDR2 SYGVKD. This CDR3 is built from 15 residues. V was clipped by 4 bases and J by 11 bases; unmatched bases: 16. CDR3 sequence (DNA): TGTGCCATCAGTGGACGACAAGGACTAGATCGAGAGCAGTACTTC. Translated: CAISGRQGLDREQYF.

This chain links TRBV6-5 with TRBJ1-2; 7 nucleotides match TRBD1. The CDR3 consists of 13 residues. With 5 bases clipped from V and 8 bases from J, the junction kept 8 bases outside the gene matches. Germline V gene data show CDR1 as MNHEY and CDR2 as SVGAGI. The CDR3 nucleotides read TGTGCCAGCAGTACCCCCCCGACAGGGGGCTACACCTTC. Translating it yields CASSTPPTGGYTF.

This clone has just one count. CDR3 protein: CATSRVSGGGNTEAFF. Written as DNA, the CDR3 is TGTGCCACCAGCAGAGTCAGTGGAGGGGGCAACACTGAAGCTTTCTTT. The V and J genes are TRBV15 and TRBJ1-1; 7 nucleotides align to TRBD1. In germline, CDR1 is LNHNV, CDR2 YYDKDF (reference sequence). Unmatched junction bases numbered 7, after V lost 1 base and J lost 2 bases. The CDR3 has 16 amino acids.

This clone was seen once. The V gene is TRBV7-8, the J gene TRBJ1-1; no reliable D call. The V end lost 10 bases, the J end lost 2 bases, and 20 bases lay between the germline ends. The CDR3 contains 15 residues. Looked up from germline, CDR1 is SGHVS and CDR2 is FQNEAQ. Here the CDR3 reads CATGISRVLNTEAFF. The DNA of the CDR3 is TGTGCCACGGGAATTTCGAGGGTCCTCAACACTGAAGCTTTCTTT.

Only a few counts were recorded for this clone. The V gene is TRBV6-6, the J gene TRBJ1-1, with a possible D match to TRBD1 (5 bases). CDR1 and CDR2 (germline): MNHNY, SVGAGI (reference sequence). Trimming stripped 2 bases from V and 2 bases from J, with 12 bases between. The CDR3 runs to 15 residues. CDR3 sequence (DNA): TGTGCCAGCAGTTACAGGGGCGTTGGAAACACTGAAGCTTTCTTT. This encodes CASSYRGVGNTEAFF.

This chain uses TRBV6-4 with TRBJ2-5; a possible D gene is TRBD2 (6 bases). The CDR3 is made up of 14 amino acids. V was trimmed by 4 bases and J by 5 bases, leaving 14 bases between them. Germline CDR1 and CDR2: MRHNA and SNTAGT. CDR3 nucleotide sequence: TGTGCCAGCAGTGTTACTAGCTGGGGTGAGACCCAGTACTTC. It codes for CASSVTSWGETQYF.

The V call is TRBV30, the J call TRBJ2-5, with 7 bases identical to TRBD1. The end of the DNA aligns better with TRBJ2-7, so the J call may be wrong. The germline V gene encodes CDR1 GTSNPN and CDR2 SVGIG (reference sequence). This CDR3 has 12 amino acids. CDR3: CALGTDSYEQYF. The CDR3 bases are TGTGCCCTTGGGACAGACTCCTACGAGCAGTACTTC.

The chain joins TRBV29-1 to TRBJ1-2; tentative D call: TRBD1 (6 bases). Looked up from germline, CDR1 is SQVTM and CDR2 is ANQGSEA. Trimming left V 6 bases short and J 0 bases short, with 11 bases between. This CDR3 contains 13 residues. The CDR3 sequence is CSVTGLTNYGYTF. In DNA form, the CDR3 reads TGCAGCGTAACAGGGCTAACTAACTATGGCTACACCTTC. The variable domain in full, with the rest retrieved from reference TRBV29-1 and TRBJ1-2, is SAVISQKPSRDICQRGTSLTIQCQVDSQVTMMFWYRQQPGQSLTLIATANQGSEATYESGFVIDKFPISRPNLTFSTLTVSNMSPEDSSIYLCSVTGLTNYGYTFGSGTRLTVV.

This clone appeared once. This chain links TRBV10-3 with TRBJ1-2; 8 nucleotides align to TRBD1. V lost 6 bases, J lost 4 bases, and 7 bases stayed unmatched. Germline CDR1 reads ENHRY; CDR2 reads SYGVKD. The CDR3 is made up of 14 amino acids. This CDR3 reads CAIRGTGSSYGYTF. CDR3 coding DNA: TGTGCCATCAGGGGGACAGGATCCTCCTATGGCTACACCTTC.

V is TRBV6-1 and J is TRBJ1-5; TRBD1 matches 7 bases. After removal of 6 bases from V and 6 bases from J, the junction contained 11 bases not matched to a gene. This CDR3 comprises 15 residues. CDR1 and CDR2 (germline): MNHNS, SASEGT. In DNA, the CDR3 is TGTGCCAGCAGAGTCGACAGGGTTACACCTCAGCCCCAGCATTTT. As protein: CASRVDRVTPQPQHF.

The chain has TRBV29-1 and TRBJ2-7, with 9 bases fitting TRBD1. CDR3 length: 13 residues. V gave up 1 base and J gave up 3 bases; unmatched junction bases: 1. The V gene's germline CDR1 is SQVTM and CDR2 ANQGSEA. CDR3 sequence: CSVEGTGVYEQYF. The CDR3 DNA reads TGCAGCGTTGAAGGGACAGGGGTCTACGAGCAGTACTTC.

The chain links TRBV9 to TRBJ2-1; D unresolved. The germline V gene has CDR1 SGDLS and CDR2 YYNGEE. The CDR3 sequence is 13 residues long. Trimming shortened V by 0 bases and J by 7 bases, and 8 bases separated the two germline ends. CDR3 sequence: CASSVGERNEQFF. CDR3 bases: TGTGCCAGCAGCGTAGGAGAACGGAATGAGCAGTTCTTC.

This rearrangement joins TRBV9 to TRBJ2-7; a possible D gene is TRBD1 (5 bases). Per germline, CDR1 SGDLS and CDR2 YYNGEE. The CDR3 totals 14 residues. V lost 3 bases and J lost 6, with 16 bases in between. CDR3 residues: CASSESLQVGEQYF. CDR3 DNA sequence: TGTGCCAGCAGCGAGTCCCTACAGGTGGGCGAGCAGTACTTC.

This rearrangement joins TRBV10-1 to TRBJ2-7; 9 nucleotides agree with TRBD2. Germline V gene sequence: CDR1 WNHNN, CDR2 SYGVQD (reference sequence). This CDR3 is 14 amino acids long. J lost 4 bases, V lost 2 bases, and 3 bases had no gene match. The CDR3 region is CASSERTSGYEQYF. DNA for the CDR3: TGCGCCAGCAGTGAGCGTACTAGCGGGTACGAGCAGTACTTC.

This chain uses TRBV10-1 with TRBJ1-1, with 7 bases that match TRBD1. The germline gives CDR1 WNHNN, CDR2 SYGVQD (reference sequence). The CDR3 length is 16 residues. V lost 0 bases, J lost 3 bases, and 7 bases stayed unmatched. CDR3 amino acids: CASSESRTGLDTEAFF. The CDR3, as DNA: TGCGCCAGCAGTGAGTCCCGGACAGGTCTCGACACTGAAGCTTTCTTT.

This clone was counted only a few times. V is TRBV28 and J is TRBJ2-1; 10 bases are shared with TRBD2. Germline V gene sequence: CDR1 MDHEN, CDR2 SYDVKM. CDR3 size: 15 residues. Unmatched junction bases numbered 4, after V lost 6 bases and J lost 2 bases. CDR3: CASSTSGIPYNEQFF. DNA for the CDR3: TGTGCCAGCAGCACTAGCGGGATACCCTACAATGAGCAGTTCTTC.